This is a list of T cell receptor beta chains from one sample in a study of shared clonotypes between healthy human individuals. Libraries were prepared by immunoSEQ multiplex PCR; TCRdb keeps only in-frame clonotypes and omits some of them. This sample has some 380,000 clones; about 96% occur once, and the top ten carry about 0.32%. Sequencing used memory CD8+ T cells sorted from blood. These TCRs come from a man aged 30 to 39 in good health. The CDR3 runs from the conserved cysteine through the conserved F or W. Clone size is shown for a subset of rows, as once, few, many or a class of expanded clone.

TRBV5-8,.,CASSGNTIYF
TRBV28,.,CASSLFMIRQPYEQYF
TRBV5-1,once,CASSFKTSAAYEQYF
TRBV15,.,CATSPSGGEPQHF
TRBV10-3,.,CAINPRNEQFF
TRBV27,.,CASSWAVNYGYTF
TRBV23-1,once,CASTQHWDTGTAYEQYF
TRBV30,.,CAWSVAGTVNTEAFF
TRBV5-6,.,CASSLGTSAFYTGELFF
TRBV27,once,CASSLSSGPTDTQYF
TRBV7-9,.,CASSLGDRGFGETQYF